A selection of T cell receptor beta chains follows, all from one sample in a study of blood T cell repertoires in COVID-19. The method was immunoSEQ multiplex PCR; TCRdb's version includes in-frame clones alone and lacks a portion of them. The sample shows about 190,000 clones, less than 90% of them seen only once. The source material was peripheral blood. Receptors originate from a woman in her 40s with acute or convalescent COVID-19. The CDR3 runs from the conserved cysteine through the conserved F or W.

j_call | cdr3_length | v_call | cdr3_aa
TRBJ2-3 | 12 | TRBV19 | CASLQSTDTQYF
TRBJ2-7 | 14 | TRBV19 | CASADLQGAYEQYF
TRBJ2-5 | 13 | TRBV5-1 | CASSLGQGETQYF
TRBJ1-2 | 15 | TRBV7-8 | CASSADPGQGYGYTF
TRBJ2-2 | 15 | TRBV2 | CASGLAGEGTGELFF
TRBJ2-5 | 12 | TRBV24-1 | CATRGAGETQYF
TRBJ2-1 | 15 | TRBV2 | CASSESGGLANEQFF
TRBJ1-5 | 13 | TRBV11-2 | CASSLSGDQPQHF
TRBJ2-1 | 13 | TRBV5-1 | CAGGMSSYNEQFF
TRBJ2-2 | 15 | TRBV28 | CASSFRGLLAGELFF
TRBJ2-7 | 14 | TRBV19 | CASSLTGVSSEQYF
TRBJ1-1 | 14 | TRBV6-5 | CASSRNTENTEAFF
TRBJ1-1 | 11 | TRBV29-1 | CSVERNTEAFF
TRBJ2-2 | 15 | TRBV9 | CASSPRTFNTGELFF
TRBJ1-6 | 13 | TRBV12-2 | CASRPIQTGPLHF
TRBJ2-6 | 23 | TRBV13 | CASSPGDRGWGIGWGSGANVLTF